This TCR beta chain came from a study of control samples from healthy donors and cancer patients. Here immunoSEQ multiplex PCR was the method, and the copy in TCRdb shows in-frame clones only, minus some. Of 150,000 to 200,000 clones in the sample, approximately 90% were seen once. V lost 3 bases, J lost 5 bases, and 11 bases lay in between. The CDR3 runs to 12 residues. Germline V gives CDR1 DFQATT, CDR2 SNEGSKA (reference sequence). The chain recombines TRBV20-1 with TRBJ2-7; D is possibly TRBD2 (5 bases). Specimen: blood. The receptor comes from a man aged 30-40 years in good health. The CDR3: CSASGGQHEQYF. The DNA for the CDR3 is TGCAGTGCTAGTGGCGGGCAACACGAGCAGTACTTC.